This T cell receptor (beta chain) was identified in a study of response to subunit inactivated influenza vaccine (dated by TCRdb to 2016 to 2019). Some background on the complete study: Deep quantitative T cell receptor repertoire profiling was used in the study to track responses to a trivalent subunit inactivated influenza vaccine. Study-level results and caveats: The authors proposed that each seasonal influenza vaccination may bring in only a limited number of new T cells.

Libraries were made using RT-PCR. TCRdb names Illumina HiSeq 2500 as the instrument used. TCRdb's own reprocessing of the public reads used fastp at Q25 and MiXCR and kept productive beta chains. Entries that share a CDR3 protein sequence are merged under the most common genes and DNA. The sample table holds about 500,000 distinct CDR3 sequences, of which 10% to 15% were seen once. The ten largest clones capture around 14% of the sample. In light of the paper, this sample's time point label describes: more than 40 days after influenza vaccine administration. This clonotype came up many times. Its antigen is unknown. Nothing much larger sits one base from this clone, and base qualities are not available. The CDR3 runs 14 residues from the cysteine to the phenylalanine. Only the CDR3 part of the read is kept: 42 bases, read in frame from the first base. Compared with germline, V lacks 5 bases and J lacks 11 bases; bases without a gene match: 11.

The specimen was PBMCs from blood, collected 40 to 50 days after vaccination. The chain was built from TRBV12-3 or TRBV12-4 and TRBJ2-1, with TRBD1 matching 8 junction bases. The TCR was taken from a man aged 50 to 60 who received an inactivated influenza vaccine. Donor details come from another sample of the same person, matched by shared clones. The DNA is TGTGCCAGCAGTGAAAGGACAGGGAGTAATCAGCAGTTCTTC. This translates into CASSERTGSNQQFF.